These 10 T cell receptor beta chains were all obtained from the same sample, sequenced in a study of tumor-infiltrating lymphocytes in primary liver carcinoma. From roughly 0.45 ug total RNA, TCR beta cDNA was generated with a primer in the constant region. The TCR beta library was amplified through three nested multiplex PCR rounds in a modified ARM-PCR procedure. A C-beta reverse primer and TRBV1-TRBV30 forward primers served in each of the first two PCR rounds, at 10 cycles apiece. Each CDR3 protein gets one entry after TCRdb re-called the multiplex PCR reads with MiXCR. The sample holds about 330,000 distinct CDR3 sequences, around 60% seen once. Blood RNA came from unsorted whole blood; germline DNA was also extracted. Sequencing was done on a sample of peripheral blood. Receptors were obtained from a man aged 35-49 years with primary liver carcinoma and hepatitis B virus infection.

The CDR3 sequence is CSASPPTSGHNEQFF. The CDR3 coding sequence is TGCAGTGCTAGCCCCCCGACTAGCGGGCACAATGAGCAGTTCTTC. The gene calls are TRBV20-1 and TRBJ2-1, with 10 positions matching TRBD2. The CDR3 has 15 amino acids. Germline V gene data show CDR1 as DFQATT and CDR2 as SNEGSKA (reference sequence). Trimming took 3 bases from V and 5 from J; bases not matched to a gene: 7.

Remarks on this clonotype: A single base separates this from a much larger clone, so it may be a read error. The CDR3 DNA follows: TGTACCAGCAGCTTACTAGGGAATGTCAACGAGCAGTACTTC. Residues: CTSSLLGNVNEQYF. V usage is TRBV13 and J usage is TRBJ2-7; D perhaps matches TRBD2 (5 bases). Germline V gives CDR1 PRHDT, CDR2 FYEKMQ (reference sequence). The CDR3 runs 14 residues.

V is TRBV6-5 and J is TRBJ1-1; 7 nucleotides align to TRBD1. Germline values: CDR1 MNHEY, CDR2 SVGAGI. J gave up 3 bases and V 6 bases, and 7 bases lay outside the gene matches. CDR3 length: 14 residues. CDR3 in amino acids: CASSRGKGDTEAFF. The CDR3 DNA reads TGTGCCAGCAGCAGGGGGAAAGGGGACACTGAAGCTTTCTTT.

As regards this clonotype: A much larger clonotype is one base distant, so this may be a read error. Without the conserved terminal phenylalanine or tryptophan, this CDR3 likely stems from a read error. The chain is built from TRBV6-2 or TRBV6-3 and TRBJ1-5; 7 positions agree with TRBD1. Trimming took 6 bases from V and 4 from J; bases not matched to a gene: 9. Germline CDR1 reads MNHEY; CDR2 reads SVGEGT. The CDR3 runs 15 residues. CDR3: CASRAGQLVNQPQHV. The CDR3, as DNA: TGTGCCAGCAGAGCGGGACAGTTGGTAAATCAGCCCCAGCATGTT.

There are many counts of this clonotype. V and J are TRBV12-3 or TRBV12-4 and TRBJ2-7; 7 bases line up with TRBD1. The V and J ends lost 6 bases and 3 bases, in that order; junction bases with no gene match: 11. The CDR3 has 15 amino acids. The CDR3 loop is CASRLRQGPYYEQYF. In DNA form, the CDR3 reads TGTGCCAGCAGACTGAGACAGGGACCTTACTACGAGCAGTACTTC.

Notes on this clonotype: One end of the junction fails to match germline, which may point to a read error. The J gene is TRBJ2-4, the V gene TRBV12-3 or TRBV12-4; 7 nucleotides line up with TRBD1. The CDR3 is made up of 15 amino acids. CDR3 protein: CASSDRVVGKDIQYF. The CDR3 coding sequence is TGTGCCAGCAGTGACAGGGTTGTCGGCAAAGACATTCAGTACTTC.

Concerning this clonotype itself: At one of its ends the junction is not consistent with the germline gene, which may arise from a read error. This sequence joins TRBV5-1 and TRBJ1-5; D is uncertain. The CDR3 length is 13 residues. Germline CDR1 is SGHRS and CDR2 is YFSETQ. Written as DNA, the CDR3 is TGTGCCAGCAGCTTGGGAGAAGGCCGGCCCCAGCATTTT. Translated: CASSLGEGRPQHF.

Concerning this clonotype: Just one base apart from a much larger clone, this may be a read error. The chain combines TRBV11-2 with TRBJ1-2; D ambiguous. The CDR3 has 17 residues. Germline V lookup: CDR1 SGHAT, CDR2 FQNNGV. In DNA form, the CDR3 reads TGTGCCAGCAGCTTAGATTTTGGGCAGCCCATTAACTTTGGCTACACCTTC. Translating it yields CASSLDFGQPINFGYTF.

With respect to this clonotype: Relative to the germline gene, one junction end is altered; a read error may explain this. The CDR3 is CANSEFGTGELFF. CDR3 sequence (DNA): TGCGCCAACAGTGAGTTCGGCACCGGGGAGCTGTTTTTT. The chain is built from TRBV10-2 and TRBJ2-2; D call uncertain. The CDR3 has 13 amino acids. Per the germline V gene, CDR1 is WSHSY and CDR2 is SAAADI.

In this sample, this clonotype turned up many times. The chain employs TRBV4-1 and TRBJ2-7; the match to TRBD2 covers 10 bases. Germline loops: CDR1 MGHRA, CDR2 YSYEKL. V dropped 4 bases and J dropped 4; count of bases not matched to a gene: 10. The CDR3 contains 16 residues. CDR3 sequence (DNA): TGCGCCAGCAGCCCCCTTTCTAGCGGGAGCCGGTACGAGCAGTACTTC. Protein sequence: CASSPLSSGSRYEQYF.